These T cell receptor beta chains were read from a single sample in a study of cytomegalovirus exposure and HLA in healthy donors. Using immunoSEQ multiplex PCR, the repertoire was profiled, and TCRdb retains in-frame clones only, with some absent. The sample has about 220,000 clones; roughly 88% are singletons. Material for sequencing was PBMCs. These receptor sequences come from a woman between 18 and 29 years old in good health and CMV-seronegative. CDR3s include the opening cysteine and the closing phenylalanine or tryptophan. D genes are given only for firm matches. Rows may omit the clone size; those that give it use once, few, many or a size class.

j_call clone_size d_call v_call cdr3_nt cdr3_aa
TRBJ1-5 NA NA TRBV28 TGTGCCAGCAGAAAGACGGGATATAGCAATCAGCCCCAGCATTTT CASRKTGYSNQPQHF
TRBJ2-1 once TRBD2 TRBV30 TGTGCCTGGAGTCCGACGACTAGCGGGAGGACGCTCTTC CAWSPTTSGRTLF
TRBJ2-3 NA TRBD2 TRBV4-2 TGTGCCAGCAGCCAAGAGCCTAGCGGGAGCCCAGATACGCAGTATTTT CASSQEPSGSPDTQYF
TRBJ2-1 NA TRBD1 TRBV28 TGTGCCAGCAGTCGCCAGGGGGCATACAATGAGCAGTTCTTC CASSRQGAYNEQFF
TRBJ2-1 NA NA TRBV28 TGTGCCATGGGGGGTGGTCCCCCCTCCTACAATGAGCAGTTCTTC CAMGGGPPSYNEQFF
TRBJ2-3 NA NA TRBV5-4 TGTGCCAGCAGCTTGGCGGGATACACAGATACGCAGTATTTT CASSLAGYTDTQYF
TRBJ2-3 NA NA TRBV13 TGTGCCAGCAGCCCCTGGAGCGGAGATACGCAGTATTTT CASSPWSGDTQYF
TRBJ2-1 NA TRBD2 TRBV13 TGTGCCAGCAGCCCCGGACTAGCGGGAGTGATTGAGCAGTTCTTC CASSPGLAGVIEQFF
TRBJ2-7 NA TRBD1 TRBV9 TGTGCCAGCAGCGTAGCCGGGCCCCGGGACAGGGGCCCCTACGAGCAGTACTTC CASSVAGPRDRGPYEQYF
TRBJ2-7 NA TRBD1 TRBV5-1 TGCGCCAGCAGGGGGACAGGGAGGCGCGAGCAGTACTTC CASRGTGRREQYF
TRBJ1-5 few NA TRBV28 TGTGCCAGCAGCTTTGTGGGCTCGGGCAATCAGCCCCAGCATTTT CASSFVGSGNQPQHF
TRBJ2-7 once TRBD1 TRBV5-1 TGCGCCAGCAGCTTGGAACAGGGGGTTTATCTGTACTTC CASSLEQGVYLYF
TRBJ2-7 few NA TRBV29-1 TGCAGCGCTGGTGAGGAGTGGGACGAGCAGTACTTC CSAGEEWDEQYF
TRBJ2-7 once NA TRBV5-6 TGTGCCAGCAGCCCAGGGGGGTCCTACGAGCAGTACTTC CASSPGGSYEQYF
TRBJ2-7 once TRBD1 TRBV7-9 TGTGCCAGCAGCCAGTGGGACAGCTCCTACGAGCAGTACTTC CASSQWDSSYEQYF
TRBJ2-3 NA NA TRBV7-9 TGTGCCAGCAGCCTCAGCACAGATACGCAGTATTTT CASSLSTDTQYF
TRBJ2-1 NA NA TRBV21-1 TGTGCCAGCAGCAAACGCGAGAGCTCCTACAATGAGCAGTTCTTC CASSKRESSYNEQFF
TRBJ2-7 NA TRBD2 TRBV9 TGTGCCAGCAGCGTCGGTACCGGGACTAGCGGATACGAGCAGTACTTC CASSVGTGTSGYEQYF
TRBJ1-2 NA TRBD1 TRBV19 TGTGCCAGTAGTATAGTTCCCCGACAGGGGAAAGACTATGGCTACACCTTC CASSIVPRQGKDYGYTF
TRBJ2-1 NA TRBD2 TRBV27 TGTGCCAGCAGTCCGCCCACTAGCGGGAAGTTTTACAATGAGCAGTTCTTC CASSPPTSGKFYNEQFF
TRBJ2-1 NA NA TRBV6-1 TGTGCCAGCAGGGAGGAAGGGCGCTACAATGAGCAGTTCTTC CASREEGRYNEQFF
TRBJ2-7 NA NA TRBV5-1 TGCGCCAGCAGCTTAGTAGCTAGCGCCCGCTACGAGCAGTACTTC CASSLVASARYEQYF
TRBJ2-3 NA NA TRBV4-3 TGCGCCAGCAGCCAAGGACATAGCACAGATACGCAGTATTTT CASSQGHSTDTQYF
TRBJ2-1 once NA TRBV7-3 TGTGCCAGCAATGCGGGCGGCTCCTACAATGAGCAGTTCTTC CASNAGGSYNEQFF
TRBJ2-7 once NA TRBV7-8 TGTGCCAGCAGCCCCCCGGCGGGAACCTACGAGCAGTACTTC CASSPPAGTYEQYF